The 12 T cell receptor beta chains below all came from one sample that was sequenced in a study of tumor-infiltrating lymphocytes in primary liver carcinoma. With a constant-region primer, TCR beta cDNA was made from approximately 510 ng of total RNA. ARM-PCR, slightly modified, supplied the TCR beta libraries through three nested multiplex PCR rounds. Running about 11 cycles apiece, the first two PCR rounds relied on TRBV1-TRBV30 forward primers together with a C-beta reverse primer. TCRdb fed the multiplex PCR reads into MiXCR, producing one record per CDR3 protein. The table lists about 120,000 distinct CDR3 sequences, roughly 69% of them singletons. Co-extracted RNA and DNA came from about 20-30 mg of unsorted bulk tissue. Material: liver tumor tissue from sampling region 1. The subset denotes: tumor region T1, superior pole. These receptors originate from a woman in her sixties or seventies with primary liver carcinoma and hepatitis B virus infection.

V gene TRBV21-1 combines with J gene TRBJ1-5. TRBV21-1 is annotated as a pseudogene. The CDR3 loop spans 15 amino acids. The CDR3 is CASSKGCIMYQPQHF. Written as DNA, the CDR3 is TGTGCCAGCAGCAAGGGGTGCATAATGTATCAGCCCCAGCATTTT.

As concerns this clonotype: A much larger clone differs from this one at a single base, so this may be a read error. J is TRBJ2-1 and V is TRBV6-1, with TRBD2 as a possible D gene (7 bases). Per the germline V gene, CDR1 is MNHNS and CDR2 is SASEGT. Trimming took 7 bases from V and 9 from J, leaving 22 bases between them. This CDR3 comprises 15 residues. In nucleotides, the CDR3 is TGTGCCAGCAACCGACTAGGGGGAGGGCCAGGTGAGCAGTTCTTC. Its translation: CASNRLGGGPGEQFF.

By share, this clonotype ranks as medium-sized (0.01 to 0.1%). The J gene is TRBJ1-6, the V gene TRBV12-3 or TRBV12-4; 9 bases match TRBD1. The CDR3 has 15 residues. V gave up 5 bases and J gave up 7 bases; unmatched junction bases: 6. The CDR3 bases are TGTGCCAGCAGTCGTCGACAGGGGGGAAATTCACCCCTCCACTTT. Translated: CASSRRQGGNSPLHF.

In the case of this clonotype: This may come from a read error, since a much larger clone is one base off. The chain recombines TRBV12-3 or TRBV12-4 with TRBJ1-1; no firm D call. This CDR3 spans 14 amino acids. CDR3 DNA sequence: TGTGCCAACAGTTTAGGTCAACATAACACTGAAGCTTTCTTT. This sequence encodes CANSLGQHNTEAFF.

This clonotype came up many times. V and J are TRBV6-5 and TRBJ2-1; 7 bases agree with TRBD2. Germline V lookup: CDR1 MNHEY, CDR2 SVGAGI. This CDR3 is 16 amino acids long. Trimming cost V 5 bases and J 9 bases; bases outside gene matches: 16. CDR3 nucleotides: TGTGCCAGCAGTAAGAGGACCGTGAGCGGGACGGGTGAGCAGTTCTTC. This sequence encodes CASSKRTVSGTGEQFF.

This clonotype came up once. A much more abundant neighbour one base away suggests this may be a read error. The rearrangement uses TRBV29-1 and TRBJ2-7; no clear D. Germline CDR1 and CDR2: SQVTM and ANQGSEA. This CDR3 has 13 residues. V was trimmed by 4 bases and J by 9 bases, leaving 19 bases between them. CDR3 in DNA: TGCAGCGTTGGAGTGGGTGAGGTCGGTGGGCAGTACTTC. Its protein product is CSVGVGEVGGQYF.

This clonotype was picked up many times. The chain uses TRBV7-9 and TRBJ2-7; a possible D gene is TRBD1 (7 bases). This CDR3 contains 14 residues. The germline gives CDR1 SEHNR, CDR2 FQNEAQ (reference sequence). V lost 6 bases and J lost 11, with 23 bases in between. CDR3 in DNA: TGTGCCAGCAGTCCCCGGGACAGCTACGGGGGCAAGTACTTC. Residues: CASSPRDSYGGKYF.

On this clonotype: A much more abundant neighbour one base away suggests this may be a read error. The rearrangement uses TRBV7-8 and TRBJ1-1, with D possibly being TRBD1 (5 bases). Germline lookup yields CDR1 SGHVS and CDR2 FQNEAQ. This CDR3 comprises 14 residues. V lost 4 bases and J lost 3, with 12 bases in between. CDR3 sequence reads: CASSSGAWYTEAFF. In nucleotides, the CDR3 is TGTGCCAGCAGCTCCGGGGCGTGGTACACTGAAGCTTTCTTT.

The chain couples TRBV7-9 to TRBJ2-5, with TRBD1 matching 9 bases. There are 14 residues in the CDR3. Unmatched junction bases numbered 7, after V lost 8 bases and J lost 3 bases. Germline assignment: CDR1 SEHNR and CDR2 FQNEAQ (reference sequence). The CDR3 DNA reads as TGTGCCAGCGGCCGAGGGACAGGGAAAGAGACCCAGTACTTC. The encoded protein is CASGRGTGKETQYF.

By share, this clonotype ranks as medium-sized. CDR3 nucleotide sequence: TGTGCCAGCAGCCAGACAGATACGCAGTATTTT. Protein: CASSQTDTQYF. The rearrangement links TRBV11-2 to TRBJ2-3, with D hard to call. Germline loops: CDR1 SGHAT, CDR2 FQNNGV. The CDR3 extends over 11 amino acids. V lost 5 bases, J lost 3 bases, and 3 bases lay in between.

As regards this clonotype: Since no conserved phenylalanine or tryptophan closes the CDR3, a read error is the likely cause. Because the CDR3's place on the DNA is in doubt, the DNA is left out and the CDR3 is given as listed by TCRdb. The CDR3 loop reads CAGRPSATSTDTQCL. The chain links TRBV11-2 to TRBJ2-3; the table's D call, TRBD2, was not checked against the DNA. CDR1 SGHAT and CDR2 FQNNGV come from the germline V gene. The CDR3 comprises 15 residues, both ends counted.

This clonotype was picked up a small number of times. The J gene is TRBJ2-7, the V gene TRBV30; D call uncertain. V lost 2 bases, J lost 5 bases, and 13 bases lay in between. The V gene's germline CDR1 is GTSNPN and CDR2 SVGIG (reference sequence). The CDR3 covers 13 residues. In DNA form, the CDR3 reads TGTGCCTGGAGTTTAACCTCTACTGACGAGCAGTACTTC. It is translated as CAWSLTSTDEQYF. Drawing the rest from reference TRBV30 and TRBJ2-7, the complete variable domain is SQTIHQWPATLVQPVGSPLSLECTVEGTSNPNLYWYRQAAGRGLQLLFYSVGIGQISSEVPQNLSASRPQDRQFILSSKKLLLSDSGFYLCAWSLTSTDEQYFGPGTRLTVT.